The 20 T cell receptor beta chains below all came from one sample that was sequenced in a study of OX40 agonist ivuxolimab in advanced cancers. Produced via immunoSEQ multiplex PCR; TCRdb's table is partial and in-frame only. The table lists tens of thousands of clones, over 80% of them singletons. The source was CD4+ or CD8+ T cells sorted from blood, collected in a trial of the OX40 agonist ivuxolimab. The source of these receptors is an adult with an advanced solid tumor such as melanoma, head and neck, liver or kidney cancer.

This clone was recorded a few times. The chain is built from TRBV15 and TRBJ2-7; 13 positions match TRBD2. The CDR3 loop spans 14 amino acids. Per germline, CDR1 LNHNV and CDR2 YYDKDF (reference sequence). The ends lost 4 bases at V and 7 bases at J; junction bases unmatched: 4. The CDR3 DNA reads TGTGCCACCAGCAACGGACTAGCGGGAGATGAGCAGTACTTC. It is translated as CATSNGLAGDEQYF.

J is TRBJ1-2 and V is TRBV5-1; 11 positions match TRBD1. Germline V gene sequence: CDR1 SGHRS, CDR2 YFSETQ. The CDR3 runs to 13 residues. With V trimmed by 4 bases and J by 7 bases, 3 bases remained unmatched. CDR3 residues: CASSIGTGGGYTF. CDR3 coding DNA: TGCGCCAGCAGCATCGGGACAGGGGGTGGCTACACCTTC.

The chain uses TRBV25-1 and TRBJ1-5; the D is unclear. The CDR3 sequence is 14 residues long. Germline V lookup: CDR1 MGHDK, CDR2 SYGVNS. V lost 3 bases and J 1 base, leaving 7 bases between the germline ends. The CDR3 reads CASSEWGSNQPQHF. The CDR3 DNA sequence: TGTGCCAGCAGTGAGTGGGGAAGCAATCAGCCCCAGCATTTT.

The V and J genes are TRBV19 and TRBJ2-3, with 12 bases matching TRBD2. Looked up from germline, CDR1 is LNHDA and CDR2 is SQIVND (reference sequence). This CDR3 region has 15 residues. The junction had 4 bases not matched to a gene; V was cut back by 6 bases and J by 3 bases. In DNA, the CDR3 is TGTGCCAGTAGGGCTAGCGGGGGGGCAACAGATACGCAGTATTTT. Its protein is CASRASGGATDTQYF. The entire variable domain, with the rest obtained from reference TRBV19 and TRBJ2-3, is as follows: DGGITQSPKYLFRKEGQNVTLSCEQNLNHDAMYWYRQDPGQGLRLIYYSQIVNDFQKGDIAEGYSVSREKKESFPLTVTSAQKNPTAFYLCASRASGGATDTQYFGPGTRLTVL.

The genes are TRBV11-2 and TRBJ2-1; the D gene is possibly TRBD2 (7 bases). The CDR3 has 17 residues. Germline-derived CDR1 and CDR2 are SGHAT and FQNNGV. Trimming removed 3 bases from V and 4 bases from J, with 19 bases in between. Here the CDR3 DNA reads TGTGCCAGCAGCTTGGGGGCCCCGGCGGGGGAATACAATGAGCAGTTCTTC. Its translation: CASSLGAPAGEYNEQFF.

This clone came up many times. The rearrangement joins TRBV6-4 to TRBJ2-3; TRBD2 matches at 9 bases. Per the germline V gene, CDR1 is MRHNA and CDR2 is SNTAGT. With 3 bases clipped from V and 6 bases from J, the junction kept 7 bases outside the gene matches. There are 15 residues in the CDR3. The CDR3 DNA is TGTGCCAGCAGTGAGGGCGGGGGGGCCTCGGATACGCAGTATTTT. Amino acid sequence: CASSEGGGASDTQYF.

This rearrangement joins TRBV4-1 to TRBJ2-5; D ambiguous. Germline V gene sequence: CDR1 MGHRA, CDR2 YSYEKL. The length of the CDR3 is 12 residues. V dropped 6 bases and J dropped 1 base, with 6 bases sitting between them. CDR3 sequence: CASRGSQETQYF. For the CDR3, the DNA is TGCGCCAGCAGGGGCAGCCAAGAGACCCAGTACTTC.

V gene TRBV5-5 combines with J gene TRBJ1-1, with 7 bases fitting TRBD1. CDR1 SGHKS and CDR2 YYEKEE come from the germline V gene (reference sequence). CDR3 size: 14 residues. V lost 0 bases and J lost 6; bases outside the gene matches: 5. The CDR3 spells CASSLARQGAEAFF. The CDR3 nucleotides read TGTGCCAGCAGCTTGGCTCGGCAGGGGGCTGAAGCTTTCTTT.

The CDR3 DNA follows: TGCGCCAGCAGCTTGGGACAGGGAAACGACTATGGCTACACCTTC. Protein product: CASSLGQGNDYGYTF. This chain joins TRBV4-1 and TRBJ1-2, with 9 bases aligning to TRBD1. The CDR3 length is 15 residues. Germline CDR1 MGHRA, CDR2 YSYEKL. V trimming: 5 bases; J trimming: 3 bases; junction bases outside the gene matches: 7.

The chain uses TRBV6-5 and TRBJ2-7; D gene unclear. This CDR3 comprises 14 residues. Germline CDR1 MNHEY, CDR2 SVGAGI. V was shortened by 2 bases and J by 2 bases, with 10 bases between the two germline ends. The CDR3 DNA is TGTGCCAGCAGTTACCACAGTACCCCCTACGAGCAGTACTTC. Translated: CASSYHSTPYEQYF.

The CDR3 DNA sequence: TGTGCCAGTAGCCCAGGGCTGGTAGCTTTCTTT. Translation gives CASSPGLVAFF. The chain recombines TRBV19 with TRBJ1-1; possibly TRBD1 for D (5 bases). Trimming removed 6 bases from V and 10 bases from J, with 12 bases in between. Germline CDR1 reads LNHDA; CDR2 reads SQIVND (reference sequence). The CDR3 consists of 11 residues.

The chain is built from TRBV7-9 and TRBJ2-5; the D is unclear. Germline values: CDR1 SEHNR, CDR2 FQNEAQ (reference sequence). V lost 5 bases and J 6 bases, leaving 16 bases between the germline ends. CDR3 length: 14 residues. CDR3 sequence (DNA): TGTGCCAGCAGCCTCCAGACGGACCCAAAGACCCAGTACTTC. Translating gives CASSLQTDPKTQYF. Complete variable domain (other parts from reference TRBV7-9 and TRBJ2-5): DTGVSQNPRHKITKRGQNVTFRCDPISEHNRLYWYRQTLGQGPEFLTYFQNEAQLEKSRLLSDRFSAERPKGSFSTLEIQRTEQGDSAMYLCASSLQTDPKTQYFGPGTRLLVL.

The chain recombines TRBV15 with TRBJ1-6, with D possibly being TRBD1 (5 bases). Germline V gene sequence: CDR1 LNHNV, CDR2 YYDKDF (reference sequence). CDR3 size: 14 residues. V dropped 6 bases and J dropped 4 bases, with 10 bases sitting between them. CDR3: CATSQTVYNSPLHF. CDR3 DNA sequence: TGTGCCACCAGTCAGACAGTTTATAATTCACCCCTCCACTTT.

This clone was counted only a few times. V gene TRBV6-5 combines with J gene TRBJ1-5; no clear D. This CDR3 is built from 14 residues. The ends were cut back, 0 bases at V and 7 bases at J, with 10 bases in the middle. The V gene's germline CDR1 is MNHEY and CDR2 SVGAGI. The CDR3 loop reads CASSYSLAGQPQHF. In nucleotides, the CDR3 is TGTGCCAGCAGTTACTCCTTAGCAGGACAGCCCCAGCATTTT.

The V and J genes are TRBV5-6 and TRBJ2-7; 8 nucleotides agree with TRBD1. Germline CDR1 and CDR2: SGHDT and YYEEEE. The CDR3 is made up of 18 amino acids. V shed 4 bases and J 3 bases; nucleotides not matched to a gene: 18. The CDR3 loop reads CASSPAPLWDRRLYEQYF. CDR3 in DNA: TGTGCCAGCAGCCCAGCACCTTTATGGGACAGGCGACTCTACGAGCAGTACTTC.

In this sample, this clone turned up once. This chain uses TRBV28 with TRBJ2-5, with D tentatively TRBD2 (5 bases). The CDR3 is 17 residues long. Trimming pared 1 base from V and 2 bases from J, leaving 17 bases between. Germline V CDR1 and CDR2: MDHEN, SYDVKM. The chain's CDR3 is CASSLYFHQTGQETQYF. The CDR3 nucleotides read TGTGCCAGCAGTTTATATTTCCACCAGACGGGACAAGAGACCCAGTACTTC.

This chain's CDR3 is CASSLGQLPYNEQFF. CDR3 coding DNA: TGTGCCAGCAGTCTAGGACAGTTACCCTACAATGAGCAGTTCTTC. The J gene is TRBJ2-1, the V gene TRBV27; tentative D call: TRBD1 (6 bases). The CDR3 loop spans 15 amino acids. V was shortened by 5 bases and J by 2 bases, with 13 bases between the two germline ends. Germline V gene lookup returns CDR1 MNHEY and CDR2 SMNVEV (reference sequence).

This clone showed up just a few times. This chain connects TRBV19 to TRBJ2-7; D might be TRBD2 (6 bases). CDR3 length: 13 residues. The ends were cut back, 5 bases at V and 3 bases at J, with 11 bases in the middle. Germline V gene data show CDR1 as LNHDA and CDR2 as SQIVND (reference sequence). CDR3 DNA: TGTGCCAGTAGTCCGGGACTCCACTACGAGCAGTACGTC. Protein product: CASSPGLHYEQYV.

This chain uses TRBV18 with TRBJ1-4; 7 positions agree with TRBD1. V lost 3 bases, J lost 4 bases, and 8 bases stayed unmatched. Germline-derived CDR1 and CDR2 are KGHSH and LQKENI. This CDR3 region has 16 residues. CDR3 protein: CASSPLDREINEKLFF. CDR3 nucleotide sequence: TGTGCCAGCTCACCGTTAGACAGGGAGATTAATGAAAAACTGTTTTTT.

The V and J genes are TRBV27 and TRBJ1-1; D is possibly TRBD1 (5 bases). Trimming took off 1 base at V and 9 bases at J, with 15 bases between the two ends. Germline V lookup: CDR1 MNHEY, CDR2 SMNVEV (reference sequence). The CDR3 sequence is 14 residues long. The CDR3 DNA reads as TGTGCCAGCAGTTTATTGGGCAGGGTAGGCCAAGCTTTCTTT. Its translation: CASSLLGRVGQAFF.